These T cell receptor beta chains were read from a single sample in a study of CD8 T cells in ankylosing spondylitis. TCRdb passed the 5' RACE reads through MiXCR, listing each CDR3 protein once. The data contain more than 600,000 distinct CDR3 sequences, 15% to 20% of them singletons. Sequencing used blood, either unsorted or a sorted T cell fraction (not recorded which). These TCRs come from a male donor with ankylosing spondylitis. The CDR3 runs from the conserved cysteine through the conserved F or W.

>14|TRBJ1-5|TRBV6-2/TRBV6-3
CASSYSSINQPQHF
>12|TRBJ1-5|TRBV18
CASSTVNQPQHF
>18|TRBJ2-1|TRBV20-1
CSAPSRTSGKGFYNEQFF
>14|TRBJ1-5|TRBV2
CASKQPYSNQPQHF
>11|TRBJ1-1|TRBV30
CAWNKETEAFF
>12|TRBJ2-7|TRBV6-2/TRBV6-3
CASSPLAYEQYF
>13|TRBJ1-2|TRBV27
CASSFGPDNGYTF
>13|TRBJ2-7|TRBV3-1
CASSPLGTYEQYF
>14|TRBJ2-1|TRBV5-1
CASSSMDPTNEQFF
>13|TRBJ2-7|TRBV5-1
CASSPPGQYEQYF
>14|TRBJ2-1|TRBV20-1
CSAEDRGQYNEQFF
>12|TRBJ2-7|TRBV6-5
CASSYTGYEQYF
>15|TRBJ2-7|TRBV5-1
CASSWASGGFYEQYF
>11|TRBJ2-7|TRBV2
CASSENTEQYF
>15|TRBJ1-2|TRBV7-9
CASSPQDWSVYGYTF
>11|TRBJ2-1|TRBV29-1
CSGQEYNEQFF
>14|TRBJ1-4|TRBV7-2
CASSFRRGDEKLFF
>15|TRBJ1-1|TRBV5-6
CASSLAQSLLTEAFF
>16|TRBJ2-7|TRBV5-1
CASSLDISGDTYEQYF
>17|TRBJ2-7|TRBV12-3/TRBV12-4
CASSLALPWDDPYEQYF
>13|TRBJ2-1|TRBV29-1
CRRLAGGPDEQFF
>13|TRBJ1-1|TRBV20-1
CSARRTGGFEAFF
>14|TRBJ1-2|TRBV4-2
CASSQAPTGYGYTF
>20|TRBJ2-3|TRBV4-3
CASSQVYYTPGTSGRDTQYF
>16|TRBJ2-3|TRBV6-1
CASSDQSGASTDTQYF
>14|TRBJ1-4|TRBV30
CAWGSWGGGEKLFF
>15|TRBJ1-4|TRBV11-2
CASSLLAGINEKLFF
>17|TRBJ1-4|TRBV6-5
CASSSLLVPTTNEKLFF
>17|TRBJ2-7|TRBV5-1
CASSGGSGQGIIDEQYF
>14|TRBJ2-6|TRBV5-1
CASTAGPGANVLTF
>14|TRBJ1-3|TRBV5-1
CASSPEGLGGTIYF
>13|TRBJ2-1|TRBV20-1
CSAPRLSSNEQFF
>17|TRBJ1-5|TRBV20-1
CSAPKDRVLTSNQPQHF
>15|TRBJ2-1|TRBV12-3/TRBV12-4
CASNIGLALDNEQFF
>12|TRBJ2-2|TRBV29-1
CSVRQGFGELFF
>15|TRBJ2-1|TRBV28
CASRLWGQGAQGQFF
>16|TRBJ2-7|TRBV5-1
CASTPGAGATGDEQYF
>16|TRBJ1-5|TRBV6-1
CASSEPPRGKHQPQHF
>12|TRBJ1-1|TRBV2
CASSGENTEAFF
>16|TRBJ1-6|TRBV5-1
CASSLSGPGNNSPLHF
>14|TRBJ2-3|TRBV5-1
CASSLEMSTDTQYF
>12|TRBJ1-5|TRBV12-3/TRBV12-4
CASRYQSGPQHF
>15|TRBJ2-1|TRBV4-3
CASSQTVAEYNEQFF
>16|TRBJ1-1|TRBV6-5
CASSYTGRGSNTEAFF
>14|TRBJ2-7|TRBV5-1
CASRPPGRSYEQYF